This T cell receptor (beta chain) was captured in a study of T cell repertoires in cytomegalovirus infection. Study results and caveats: HLA-C-restricted CMV clonotypes gave the most frequent clonotype in two of eight donors.

TCRdb called the reads again in MiXCR, with one record for every CDR3 protein. The table includes fewer than 350,000 distinct CDR3 sequences, approximately 9.5% detected once. This CDR3 is built from 17 residues. The germline CDR1 and CDR2 sequences are MDHEN and SYDVKM. V dropped 4 bases and J dropped 0 bases, with 18 bases sitting between them. A few counts support this clonotype. The antigen remains undetermined. The rearrangement joins TRBV28 to TRBJ1-1; D uncertain. This TCR came from a human donor in good health (CMV status not recorded). Some clones in this sample may be carry-over from other donors' samples. Input material: PBMCs. The CDR3 is CASSSRTVVLMNTEAFF. The CDR3 region has the DNA TGTGCCAGCAGTTCAAGGACGGTCGTACTCATGAACACTGAAGCTTTCTTT.